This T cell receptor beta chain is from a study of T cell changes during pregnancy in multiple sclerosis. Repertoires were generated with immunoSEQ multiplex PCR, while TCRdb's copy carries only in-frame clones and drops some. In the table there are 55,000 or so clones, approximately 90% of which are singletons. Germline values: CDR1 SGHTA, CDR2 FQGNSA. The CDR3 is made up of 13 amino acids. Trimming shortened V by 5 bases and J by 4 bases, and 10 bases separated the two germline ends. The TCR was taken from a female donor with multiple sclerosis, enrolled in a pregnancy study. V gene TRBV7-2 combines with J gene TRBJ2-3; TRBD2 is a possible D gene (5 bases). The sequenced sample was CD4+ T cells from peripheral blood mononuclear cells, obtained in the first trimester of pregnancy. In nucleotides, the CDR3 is TGTGCCAGCAGCCTACTAGGTCCAGATACGCAGTATTTT. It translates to CASSLLGPDTQYF.